Listed below are T cell receptor beta chains from one sample, sequenced in a study of cytomegalovirus exposure and HLA in healthy donors. Generated by immunoSEQ multiplex PCR, the TCRdb table keeps only in-frame clones and is missing some. This sample yields some 130,000 clones, of which approximately 82% are seen a single time; about 2.5% belongs to the top ten. The sequencing sample was made of PBMCs. The receptor set was obtained from a boy aged 2 to 10 in good health and CMV-seronegative. CDR3s include the opening cysteine and the closing phenylalanine or tryptophan. Each record gives: V gene, clone size, J gene, D gene, CDR3 DNA, CDR3 protein. The D gene is left open where the match is weak. Size values are once, few and many counts, or a class for expanded clones, and some rows have none.

TRBV6-4	.	TRBJ2-1	.	TGTGCCAGCAGCGCTAGCGCAGAATACAATGAGCAGTTCTTC	CASSASAEYNEQFF
TRBV7-8	.	TRBJ2-1	.	TGTGCCAGCCATGGAGGGTACAATGAGCAGTTCTTC	CASHGGYNEQFF
TRBV6-1	.	TRBJ2-1	TRBD2	TGTGCCTTAGACCGGGGGACTAGCGGGGGTAATGAGCAGTTCTTC	CALDRGTSGGNEQFF
TRBV7-2	once	TRBJ2-3	TRBD1	TGTGCCAGCAGCTTTAAGGTTGGCAGCGTGACAGGGGATACGCAGTATTTT	CASSFKVGSVTGDTQYF
TRBV4-3	.	TRBJ2-2	.	TGCGCCAGCAGCCAAGTAGGACAGAGCACCGGGGAGCTGTTTTTT	CASSQVGQSTGELFF
TRBV9	few	TRBJ2-5	TRBD2	TGTGCCAGCAGCGCCTATCCCAAGCGGGGGATCGGAGAGACCCAGTACTTC	CASSAYPKRGIGETQYF
TRBV10-3	.	TRBJ1-1	TRBD1	TGTGCCATCAGTGAGATATCTCAGGGGGCTGAAGCTTTCTTT	CAISEISQGAEAFF
TRBV18	.	TRBJ1-2	.	TGTGCCAGCTCCCAGGTGCGGGGGGACTATGGCTACACCTTC	CASSQVRGDYGYTF
TRBV5-1	.	TRBJ1-5	TRBD1	TGCGCCAGCAGCTTGGGAACAGGGGTAAATCAGCCCCAGCATTTT	CASSLGTGVNQPQHF
TRBV14	once	TRBJ2-3	.	TGTGCCAGCAGCCAAGACGGCACAGATACGCAGTATTTT	CASSQDGTDTQYF
TRBV11-2	.	TRBJ1-1	.	TGTGCCAGCAGCAAAGAGGTTGGGGGGAAATCCCCTGAAGCTTTCTTT	CASSKEVGGKSPEAFF
TRBV10-3	.	TRBJ2-7	TRBD1	TGTGCCATCAGCCCCGGGACAGGGGGCATGTACGAGCAGTACTTC	CAISPGTGGMYEQYF
TRBV7-9	.	TRBJ1-4	TRBD1	TGTGCCAGCAGGGAAGATCAGGGGGCGCCTAATGAAAAACTGTTTTTT	CASREDQGAPNEKLFF
TRBV6-4	once	TRBJ1-6	.	TGTGCCAGCAGCCCCCAGGGGAGTAATTCACCCCTCCACTTT	CASSPQGSNSPLHF
TRBV29-1	.	TRBJ2-7	TRBD1	TGCAGCTATAGCGATTTCCCCGGGACAGTCTCCTACGAGCAGTACTTC	CSYSDFPGTVSYEQYF
TRBV7-9	.	TRBJ2-7	TRBD1	TGTGCCAGCAGCTTAGGGGACAGGACCTACGAGCAGTACTTC	CASSLGDRTYEQYF
TRBV2	once	TRBJ2-7	.	TGTGCCAGTAACCGGGACAAAAGCTACGAGCAGTACTTC	CASNRDKSYEQYF